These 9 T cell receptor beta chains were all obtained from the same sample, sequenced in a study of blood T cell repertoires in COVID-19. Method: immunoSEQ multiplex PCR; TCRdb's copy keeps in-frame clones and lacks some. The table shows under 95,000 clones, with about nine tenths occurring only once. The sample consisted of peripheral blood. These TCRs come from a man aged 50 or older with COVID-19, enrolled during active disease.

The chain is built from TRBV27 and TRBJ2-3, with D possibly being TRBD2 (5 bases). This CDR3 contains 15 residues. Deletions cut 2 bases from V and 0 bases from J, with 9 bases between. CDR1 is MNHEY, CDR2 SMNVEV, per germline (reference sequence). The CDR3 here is CASSLDYSSTDTQYF. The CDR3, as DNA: TGTGCCAGCAGTTTAGACTATTCTAGCACAGATACGCAGTATTTT.

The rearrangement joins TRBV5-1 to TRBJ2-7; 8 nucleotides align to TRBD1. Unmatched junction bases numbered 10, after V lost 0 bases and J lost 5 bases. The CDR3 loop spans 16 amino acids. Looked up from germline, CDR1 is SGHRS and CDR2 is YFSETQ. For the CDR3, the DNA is TGCGCCAGCAGCTTGGAAGATATAGGGACAGGTGACGAGCAGTACTTC. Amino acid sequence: CASSLEDIGTGDEQYF.

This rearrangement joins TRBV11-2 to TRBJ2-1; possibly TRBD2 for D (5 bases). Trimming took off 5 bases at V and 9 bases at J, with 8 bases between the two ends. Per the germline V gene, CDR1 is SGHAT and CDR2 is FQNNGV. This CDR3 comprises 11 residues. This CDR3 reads CASSPAVEQFF. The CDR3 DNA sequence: TGTGCCAGCAGCCCAGCGGTTGAGCAGTTCTTC.

CDR3 amino acids: CASSKTGGEITTDTQYF. The CDR3, as DNA: TGTGCCAGCAGCAAAACAGGGGGCGAGATCACTACAGATACGCAGTATTTT. V gene TRBV21-1 combines with J gene TRBJ2-3; TRBD1, as called in the table, went unchecked against the DNA. TRBV21-1 is a known pseudogene. This CDR3 contains 17 residues.

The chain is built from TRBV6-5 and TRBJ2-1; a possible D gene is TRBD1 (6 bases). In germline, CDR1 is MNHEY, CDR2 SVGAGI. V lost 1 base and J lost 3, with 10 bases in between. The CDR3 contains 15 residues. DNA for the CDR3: TGTGCCAGCAGTTACTACAGGGAAGGCTACAATGAGCAGTTCTTC. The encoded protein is CASSYYREGYNEQFF.

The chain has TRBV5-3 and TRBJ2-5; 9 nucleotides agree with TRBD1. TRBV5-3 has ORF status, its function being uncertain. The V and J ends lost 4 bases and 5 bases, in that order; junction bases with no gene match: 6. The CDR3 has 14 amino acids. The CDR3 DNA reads TGTGCCAGAAGCCCGGGACAGGGCCGTGAGACCCAGTACTTC. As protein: CARSPGQGRETQYF.

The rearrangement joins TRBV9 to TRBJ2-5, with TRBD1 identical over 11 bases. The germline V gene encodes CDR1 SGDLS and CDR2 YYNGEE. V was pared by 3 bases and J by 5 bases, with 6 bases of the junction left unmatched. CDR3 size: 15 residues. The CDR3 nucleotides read TGTGCCAGCAGCGCTGGACAGGGGGCATCGGAGACCCAGTACTTC. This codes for CASSAGQGASETQYF. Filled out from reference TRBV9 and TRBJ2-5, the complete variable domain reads DSGVTQTPKHLITATGQRVTLRCSPRSGDLSVYWYQQSLDQGLQFLIQYYNGEERAKGNILERFSAQQFPDLHSELNLSSLELGDSALYFCASSAGQGASETQYFGPGTRLLVL.

CDR3 coding DNA: TGTGCCTGGAGGGGACAGGGGGCGAACACTGAAGCTTTCTTT. As protein: CAWRGQGANTEAFF. The chain is built from TRBV30 and TRBJ1-1; 12 positions agree with TRBD1. The CDR3 totals 14 residues. With V trimmed by 3 bases and J by 1 base, 0 bases remained unmatched. Germline loops: CDR1 GTSNPN, CDR2 SVGIG (reference sequence).

The CDR3 DNA reads TGTGCCAGCAGCCCCGGAGGGGCTCCCGAGACCCAGTACTTC. Translation: CASSPGGAPETQYF. The gene calls are TRBV7-3 and TRBJ2-5; weak D call: TRBD2 (6 bases). V gave up 5 bases and J gave up 5 bases, with 15 bases separating them. Germline CDR1 and CDR2: SGHTA and FQGTGA. The CDR3 covers 14 residues.